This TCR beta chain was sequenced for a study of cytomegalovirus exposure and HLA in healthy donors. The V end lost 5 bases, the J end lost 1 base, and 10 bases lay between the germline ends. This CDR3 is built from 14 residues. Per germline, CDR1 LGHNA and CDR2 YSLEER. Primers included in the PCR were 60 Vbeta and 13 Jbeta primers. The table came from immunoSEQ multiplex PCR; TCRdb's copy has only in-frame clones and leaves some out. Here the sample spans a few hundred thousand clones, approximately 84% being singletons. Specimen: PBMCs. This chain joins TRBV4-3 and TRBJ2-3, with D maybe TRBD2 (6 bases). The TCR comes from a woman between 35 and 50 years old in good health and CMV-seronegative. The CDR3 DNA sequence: TGCGCCAGCAGCTGGGACTGGGGCACAGATACGCAGTATTTT. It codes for CASSWDWGTDTQYF.